This T cell receptor beta chain was documented in a study of blood T cell repertoires in COVID-19 (dated by TCRdb to 2018 to 2020). Regarding the research as a whole: Collaborator samples came from the United States, Italy and Spain and covered acute and convalescent phases of COVID-19. The prospective study material was composed of cDNA or gDNA derived from T cells, B-cell-depleted T cells, or PBMCs. Subjects who had been exposed to COVID-19, were actively infected with it, or had recovered from it provided the deeply sampled blood TCRbeta repertoires that made up the dataset. A freely available public database, intended as a resource for researchers studying the immune response to SARS-CoV-2, is where the repertoires were released. Samples were obtained from the ongoing ImmuneRACE study (first 160 participants) and from 1,254 subjects provided by 6 global collaborators. The sample metadata nearly always contained a de-identified subject ID, COVID-19 status, age in years and sex. Where available, HLA class I and class II types were taken from metadata supplied by the sample provider and were not determined by assay-based typing.

Enrolling through a virtual design, the prospective study's participants ranged in age from roughly 18 to 100 years and lived across approximately 25 United States geographic areas. In the prospective study, cohorts were assigned on the basis of participant-reported clinical history obtained from a screening survey and a study questionnaire. For ImmuneRACE Cohort 3, a participant was defined as recovered based on two consecutive negative NP/OP PCR tests, clearance by a healthcare professional, or resolution of symptoms. In the prospective study, whole blood, serum and a nasopharyngeal or oropharyngeal swab were collected from each participant by mobile phlebotomists. Over a roughly 2-month period, participants in the prospective study had the option of providing additional blood draws and questionnaires. Prospective study blood samples were shipped either frozen or at room temperature before DNA extraction.

Notes on this clone: The specificity of this receptor is unknown. Base quality data are lacking; no much larger clone is found one base away.

Overall study outcomes, separate from this receptor: Clinical and demographic metadata were provided uncurated, with the amount varying by source and participant.

The immunoSEQ Assay, a bias-controlled multiplex PCR, was used to amplify TCRbeta CDR3 regions from genomic DNA. In the original analysis: The number of nucleated cells in each sample was estimated by amplification of reference gene primers within the assay. To quantify the absolute abundance of each unique TCRbeta CDR3 rearrangement, sequence reads were collapsed and filtered. For each sample, productive Simpson clonality was calculated as the square root of Simpson's diversity index across productive rearrangements. TCRdb holds this immuneACCESS table with in-frame rearrangements only. Some clones are missing; in checked studies, unresolved V genes explain under half, and the rest has no known cause. That table supplies the V and J calls and clone size; D and trimming were determined from the DNA. The sample yields approximately 150,000 clones; over 75% were counted once. The biggest ten clones account for approximately 6% of the sample.

CDR1 and CDR2 (SEHNR, FQNEAQ) derive from the germline V gene (reference sequence). From cysteine to phenylalanine, the CDR3 is 17 amino acids long. Only the CDR3 region is kept as DNA, spanning 51 bases read in frame from base 1. The germline ends are 18 bases apart after V is trimmed by 3 bases and J by 1 base. The sample comprised PBMCs or T cells enriched from blood (not recorded which). The sequence links TRBV7-9 to TRBJ1-1, with TRBD1 perhaps the D gene, on 5 matching bases. The sequence came from a man aged 35-49 years who had recovered from COVID-19. The nucleotide sequence reads TGTGCCAGCAGCTTCGGCCAGCCGACAGTCGGGAACACTGAAGCTTTCTTT. The translation is CASSFGQPTVGNTEAFF.